One sample yielded the 30 T cell receptor beta chains listed below, sequenced in a study of somatic mutations in cytotoxic T cells in rheumatoid arthritis. TCRdb's copy holds only in-frame clones and misses some; the assay was immunoSEQ multiplex PCR. The sample lists fewer than 8,500 clones; roughly 75% were seen once. Sequences were obtained from CD8+ T cells sorted from blood. Receptors originate from an adult with rheumatoid arthritis.

This chain joins TRBV4-2 and TRBJ1-6, with no clear D. The V gene's germline CDR1 is LGHNA and CDR2 YNFKEQ. The CDR3 has 18 residues. Trimming shortened V by 0 bases and J by 3 bases, and 15 bases separated the two germline ends. CDR3 residues: CASSQDGRTDYYNSPLHF. The CDR3 bases are TGTGCCAGCAGCCAAGATGGTCGGACGGACTACTATAATTCACCCCTCCACTTT.

This rearrangement joins TRBV7-9 to TRBJ2-5, with 7 positions matching TRBD1. The CDR3 is made up of 13 amino acids. J was trimmed by 7 bases and V by 1 base; bases with no gene match: 3. Germline CDR1 SEHNR, CDR2 FQNEAQ (reference sequence). The CDR3, as DNA: TGTGCCAGCAGCTTAGAGGGGGCGAGGACCCAGTACTTC. It codes for CASSLEGARTQYF.

This chain links TRBV6-1 with TRBJ2-1, with D unresolved. V was trimmed by 7 bases and J by 3 bases, leaving 13 bases between them. Germline values: CDR1 MNHNS, CDR2 SASEGT. The CDR3 spans 14 residues. CDR3 protein: CASIAVDLYNEQFF. The CDR3 DNA reads TGTGCCAGCATAGCAGTGGACCTCTACAATGAGCAGTTCTTC.

The CDR3 sequence is CASSEPTGVNEQFF. CDR3 DNA: TGCGCCAGCAGTGAGCCGACAGGTGTCAATGAGCAGTTCTTC. The chain employs TRBV10-1 and TRBJ2-1; D is perhaps TRBD1 (6 bases). The CDR3 sequence is 14 residues long. Germline values: CDR1 WNHNN, CDR2 SYGVQD (reference sequence). V gave up 2 bases and J gave up 6 bases, with 11 bases separating them.

The V and J genes are TRBV6-5 and TRBJ2-7; D remains ambiguous. This CDR3 contains 14 residues. V was shortened by 4 bases and J by 0 bases, with 10 bases between the two germline ends. The V gene's germline CDR1 is MNHEY and CDR2 SVGAGI. The CDR3 spells CASSSQANSYEQYF. DNA of the CDR3: TGTGCCAGCAGTTCACAAGCAAACTCCTACGAGCAGTACTTC.

In DNA form, the CDR3 reads TGTGCCAGCGGAGCGGGAGGGCCCGGCGGGGAGCTGTTTTTT. Translating gives CASGAGGPGGELFF. The rearrangement joins TRBV13 to TRBJ2-2; TRBD2 matches at 10 bases. CDR1 and CDR2 from the germline V gene are PRHDT and FYEKMQ (reference sequence). The CDR3 has 14 amino acids. Unmatched junction bases numbered 7, after V lost 8 bases and J lost 7 bases.

This chain links TRBV4-1 with TRBJ1-2; 8 bases are a match to TRBD1. The CDR3 spans 12 residues. Germline trimming cut 8 bases from V and 8 bases from J; bases unmatched to any gene: 7. Germline CDR1 MGHRA, CDR2 YSYEKL. The CDR3 sequence is CASEGQGGGYTF. The CDR3 coding sequence is TGCGCCAGCGAAGGACAGGGCGGGGGCTACACCTTC.

This chain joins TRBV2 and TRBJ2-5; TRBD2 aligns across 8 bases. Trimming took 1 base from V and 3 from J; bases not matched to a gene: 7. CDR1 is SNHLY and CDR2 is FYNNEI in the germline V gene. This CDR3 has 16 residues. The CDR3 nucleotides are TGTGCCAGCAGTGAAGTTTCAGCGGGGGTAAAAGAGACCCAGTACTTC. Amino acids: CASSEVSAGVKETQYF.

V gene TRBV7-9 combines with J gene TRBJ2-3; D ambiguous. The CDR3 contains 12 residues. V lost 3 bases and J 2 bases, leaving 3 bases between the germline ends. CDR1 is SEHNR and CDR2 is FQNEAQ in the germline V gene (reference sequence). CDR3 residues: CASSFSTDTQYF. In DNA form, the CDR3 reads TGTGCCAGCAGCTTCTCCACAGATACGCAGTATTTT. The full variable domain, with the rest looked up from reference TRBV7-9 and TRBJ2-3, is DTGVSQNPRHKITKRGQNVTFRCDPISEHNRLYWYRQTLGQGPEFLTYFQNEAQLEKSRLLSDRFSAERPKGSFSTLEIQRTEQGDSAMYLCASSFSTDTQYFGPGTRLTVL.

This sequence joins TRBV5-4 and TRBJ1-4; no definite D call. V was trimmed by 4 bases and J by 0 bases, leaving 10 bases between them. Germline lookup yields CDR1 SGHNT and CDR2 YYREEE (reference sequence). The CDR3 extends over 15 amino acids. The DNA of the CDR3 is TGTGCCAGCAGCCGGAGTGCTGCAACTAATGAAAAACTGTTTTTT. Translating gives CASSRSAATNEKLFF.

With respect to this clone: The sample holds other DNA sequences that translate to the same CDR3. The gene calls are TRBV27 and TRBJ2-3; either TRBD1 or TRBD2 may supply D (5 bases each). This CDR3 has 15 residues. Trimming took 1 base from V and 4 from J, leaving 12 bases between them. The germline gives CDR1 MNHEY, CDR2 SMNVEV (reference sequence). CDR3: CASSLLGRSADTQYF. DNA of the CDR3: TGTGCCAGCAGTTTATTGGGACGGAGCGCAGATACGCAGTATTTT.

V and J are TRBV5-8 and TRBJ2-5; a possible D gene is TRBD1 (5 bases). The CDR3 covers 13 residues. Trimming took 2 bases from V and 5 from J, leaving 10 bases between them. The germline V gene encodes CDR1 SGHTS and CDR2 YDEGEE. The DNA of the CDR3 is TGTGCCAGCAGCTTTCCAGGGCGGGAGACCCAGTACTTC. As protein: CASSFPGRETQYF.

The V and J genes are TRBV7-3 and TRBJ2-1; possible D gene TRBD2, 5 bases. The CDR3 covers 15 residues. V lost 2 bases to trimming and J lost 9 bases, with 17 bases between them. Germline V lookup: CDR1 SGHTA, CDR2 FQGTGA. The CDR3 bases are TGTGCCAGCAGCTTACGAGGAGCGGAGGTGGGTGAGCAGTTCTTC. Protein sequence: CASSLRGAEVGEQFF.

This clone has only one observation. The chain carries TRBV2 and TRBJ2-4; no definite D call. Trimming took off 6 bases at V and 3 bases at J, with 15 bases between the two ends. The CDR3 has 15 amino acids. Germline CDR1 SNHLY, CDR2 FYNNEI. CDR3 protein: CASSVVSSGKNIQYF. In DNA form, the CDR3 reads TGTGCCAGCAGCGTAGTCTCTTCGGGCAAAAACATTCAGTACTTC. The full variable domain, in which reference TRBV2 and TRBJ2-4 provide the parts outside the CDR3, is EPEVTQTPSHQVTQMGQEVILRCVPISNHLYFYWYRQILGQKVEFLVSFYNNEISEKSEIFDDQFSVERPDGSNFTLKIRSTKLEDSAMYFCASSVVSSGKNIQYFGAGTRLSVL.

In DNA form, the CDR3 reads TGTGCCAGCAGTGAAGTAGGGGAGGACGAGCAGTACTTC. The encoded protein is CASSEVGEDEQYF. The chain links TRBV2 to TRBJ2-7; a weak D match, TRBD2 (6 bases). Germline V gene data show CDR1 as SNHLY and CDR2 as FYNNEI. Trimming took 1 base from V and 5 from J, leaving 9 bases between them. The CDR3 is made up of 13 amino acids.

This clone was detected a few times. This chain uses TRBV5-1 with TRBJ1-1; no firm D call. The V gene's germline CDR1 is SGHRS and CDR2 YFSETQ. Deletions cut 0 bases from V and 6 bases from J, with 15 bases between. The CDR3 has 15 amino acids. The CDR3, as DNA: TGCGCCAGCAGCTTGGGTTCACGGAAGGTCGCTGAAGCTTTCTTT. Amino acid sequence: CASSLGSRKVAEAFF.

The rearrangement links TRBV28 to TRBJ2-1, with 12 nucleotides matching TRBD2. The CDR3 contains 15 residues. Germline loops: CDR1 MDHEN, CDR2 SYDVKM. With V trimmed by 5 bases and J by 6 bases, 5 bases remained unmatched. CDR3 residues: CASSLTSGGSNEQFF. DNA of the CDR3: TGTGCCAGCAGTCTGACTAGCGGGGGATCCAATGAGCAGTTCTTC.

The chain links TRBV27 to TRBJ2-7, with D possibly called TRBD1 or TRBD2 (5 bases each). The germline gives CDR1 MNHEY, CDR2 SMNVEV (reference sequence). The CDR3 length is 14 residues. Trimming pared 3 bases from V and 2 bases from J, leaving 11 bases between. CDR3 in amino acids: CASSLGTTAYEQYF. The CDR3, as DNA: TGTGCCAGCAGTTTGGGGACCACAGCCTACGAGCAGTACTTC.

CDR3 sequence reads: CASSLRLAKEQFF. For the CDR3, the DNA is TGTGCCAGCAGCTTGCGACTAGCAAAAGAGCAGTTCTTC. The V call is TRBV5-8, the J call TRBJ2-1; 7 bases agree with TRBD2. Germline assignment: CDR1 SGHTS and CDR2 YDEGEE. The CDR3 has 13 amino acids. V trimming: 1 base; J trimming: 10 bases; junction bases outside the gene matches: 5.

The gene calls are TRBV5-8 and TRBJ2-7, with 7 bases fitting TRBD1. The length of the CDR3 is 15 residues. Germline loops: CDR1 SGHTS, CDR2 YDEGEE. V was clipped by 0 bases and J by 3 bases; unmatched bases: 6. The CDR3: CASSLGGDSDYEQYF. In nucleotides, the CDR3 is TGTGCCAGCAGCTTGGGAGGGGACAGTGACTACGAGCAGTACTTC.

The rearrangement joins TRBV11-2 to TRBJ2-3; D is possibly TRBD2 (6 bases). CDR1 is SGHAT and CDR2 is FQNNGV in the germline V gene. Deletions cut 4 bases from V and 5 bases from J, with 19 bases between. CDR3 length: 16 amino acids. In DNA, the CDR3 is TGTGCCAGCAGCTCCTTTGGCGGGGAAGCTGGAGATACGCAGTATTTT. Residues: CASSSFGGEAGDTQYF.

This clone appeared a few times. The chain is built from TRBV28 and TRBJ1-2; D unclear. The CDR3 runs 14 residues. Trimming took 6 bases from V and 0 from J, leaving 11 bases between them. Germline-derived CDR1 and CDR2 are MDHEN and SYDVKM. The CDR3 loop reads CASSPDTSNYGYTF. As DNA, the CDR3 is TGTGCCAGCAGCCCCGACACCTCTAACTATGGCTACACCTTC.

This chain uses TRBV18 with TRBJ2-1; 9 bases match TRBD2. Germline assignment: CDR1 KGHSH and CDR2 LQKENI. The V gene end was trimmed by 6 bases and the J gene end by 5 bases; junction bases not matched to a gene: 8. The CDR3 totals 15 residues. The CDR3 sequence is CASSPRGGGDNEQFF. The DNA of the CDR3 is TGTGCCAGCTCCCCCCGGGGCGGGGGGGACAATGAGCAGTTCTTC. Supplemented by reference TRBV18 and TRBJ2-1, the full variable domain reads NAGVMQNPRHLVRRRGQEARLRCSPMKGHSHVYWYRQLPEEGLKFMVYLQKENIIDESGMPKERFSAEFPKEGPSILRIQQVVRGDSAAYFCASSPRGGGDNEQFFGPGTRLTVL.

This chain uses TRBV10-3 with TRBJ2-5; D perhaps matches TRBD1 (5 bases). Germline V lookup: CDR1 ENHRY, CDR2 SYGVKD. The CDR3 runs to 14 residues. With 6 bases removed from V and 4 bases from J, the gap between germline ends came to 15 bases. CDR3 nucleotides: TGTGCCATCAGCCCGAAGGGGCAGGGAGAGACCCAGTACTTC. This translates into CAISPKGQGETQYF.

V gene TRBV4-2 combines with J gene TRBJ2-3, with D perhaps TRBD2 (5 bases). V gave up 8 bases and J gave up 2 bases, with 11 bases separating them. This CDR3 has 13 residues. Germline CDR1 LGHNA, CDR2 YNFKEQ. The CDR3 sequence is CASGETTTDTQYF. In nucleotides, the CDR3 is TGTGCCAGCGGGGAGACTACCACAGATACGCAGTATTTT.

This chain uses TRBV9 with TRBJ2-3, with TRBD2 matching 8 bases. Germline CDR1 and CDR2: SGDLS and YYNGEE. V lost 2 bases, J lost 2 bases, and 10 bases stayed unmatched. CDR3 size: 17 residues. The CDR3, as DNA: TGTGCCAGCAGCGTCGGCCTAGCGGGCAAATTCACAGATACGCAGTATTTT. Encoded protein: CASSVGLAGKFTDTQYF.

The chain uses TRBV6-6 and TRBJ2-1; 10 positions agree with TRBD2. Germline CDR1 reads MNHNY; CDR2 reads SVGAGI (reference sequence). Trimming took 6 bases from V and 10 from J; bases not matched to a gene: 3. There are 12 residues in the CDR3. The CDR3 nucleotides are TGTGCCAGCAGCTGGACTAGCGGAGAGCAGTTCTTC. It encodes CASSWTSGEQFF.

The chain is built from TRBV5-4 and TRBJ1-5; D is uncertain. Germline CDR1 SGHNT, CDR2 YYREEE (reference sequence). This CDR3 has 15 amino acids. The ends were cut back, 0 bases at V and 3 bases at J, with 10 bases in the middle. The CDR3, as DNA: TGTGCCAGCAGCTTGGGAGCAGGACCCAATCAGCCCCAGCATTTT. Translation: CASSLGAGPNQPQHF.

This chain uses TRBV7-9 with TRBJ2-7; D not resolved. V was shortened by 1 base and J by 1 base, with 2 bases between the two germline ends. Germline CDR1 and CDR2: SEHNR and FQNEAQ (reference sequence). The CDR3 covers 12 residues. The CDR3 here is CASSLGSYEQYF. DNA for the CDR3: TGTGCCAGCAGCTTAGGTTCCTACGAGCAGTACTTC.

V gene TRBV9 combines with J gene TRBJ1-4, with 7 positions matching TRBD1. Germline V lookup: CDR1 SGDLS, CDR2 YYNGEE. With V trimmed by 1 base and J by 8 bases, 8 bases remained unmatched. There are 15 residues in the CDR3. Written as DNA, the CDR3 is TGTGCCAGCAGCGTAAGCAAGGGGGCGGGAGAAAAACTGTTTTTT. This translates into CASSVSKGAGEKLFF.